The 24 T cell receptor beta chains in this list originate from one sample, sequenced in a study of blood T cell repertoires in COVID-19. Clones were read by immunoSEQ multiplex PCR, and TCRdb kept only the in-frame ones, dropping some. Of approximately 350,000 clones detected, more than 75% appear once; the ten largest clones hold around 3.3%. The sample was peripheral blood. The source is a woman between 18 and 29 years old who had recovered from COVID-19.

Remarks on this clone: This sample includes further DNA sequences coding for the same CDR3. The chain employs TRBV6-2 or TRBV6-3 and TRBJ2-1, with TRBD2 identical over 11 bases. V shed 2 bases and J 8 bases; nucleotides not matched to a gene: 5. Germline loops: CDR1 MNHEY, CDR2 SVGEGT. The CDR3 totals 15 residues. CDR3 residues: CASSYGTSGSDEQFF. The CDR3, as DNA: TGTGCCAGCAGTTACGGGACTAGCGGCTCGGATGAGCAGTTCTTC.

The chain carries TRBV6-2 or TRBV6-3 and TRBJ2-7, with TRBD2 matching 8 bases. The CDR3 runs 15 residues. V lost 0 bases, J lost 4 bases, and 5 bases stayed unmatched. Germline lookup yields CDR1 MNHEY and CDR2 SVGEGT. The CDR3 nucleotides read TGTGCCAGCAGTTACTCGACTAGCGCGGTTTACGAGCAGTACGTC. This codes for CASSYSTSAVYEQYV.

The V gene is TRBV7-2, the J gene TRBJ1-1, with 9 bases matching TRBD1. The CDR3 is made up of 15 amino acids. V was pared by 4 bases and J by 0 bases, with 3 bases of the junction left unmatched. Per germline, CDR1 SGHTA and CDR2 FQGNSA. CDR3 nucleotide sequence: TGTGCCAGCAGCTCCGGGACAGGGATGAACACTGAAGCTTTCTTT. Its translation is CASSSGTGMNTEAFF.

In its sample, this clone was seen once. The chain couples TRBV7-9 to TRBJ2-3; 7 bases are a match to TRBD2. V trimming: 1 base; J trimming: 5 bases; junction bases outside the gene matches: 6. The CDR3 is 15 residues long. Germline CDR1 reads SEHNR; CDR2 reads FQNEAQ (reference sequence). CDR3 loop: CASSLGRTRLDTQYF. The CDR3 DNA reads TGTGCCAGCAGCTTAGGGAGGACTAGATTAGATACGCAGTATTTT.

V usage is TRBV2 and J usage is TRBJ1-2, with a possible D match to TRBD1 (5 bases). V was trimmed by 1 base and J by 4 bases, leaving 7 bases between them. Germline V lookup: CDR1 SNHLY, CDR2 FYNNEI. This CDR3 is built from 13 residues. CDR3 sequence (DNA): TGTGCCAGCAGTGAAGGACAGCCCTATGGCTACACCTTC. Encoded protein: CASSEGQPYGYTF.

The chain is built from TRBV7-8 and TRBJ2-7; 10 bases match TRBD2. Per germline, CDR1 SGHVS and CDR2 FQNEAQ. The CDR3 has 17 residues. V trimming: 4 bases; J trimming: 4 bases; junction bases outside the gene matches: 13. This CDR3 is CASSSYAGTSATYEQYV. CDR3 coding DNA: TGTGCCAGCAGCTCTTATGCCGGGACTAGCGCCACGTACGAGCAGTACGTC.

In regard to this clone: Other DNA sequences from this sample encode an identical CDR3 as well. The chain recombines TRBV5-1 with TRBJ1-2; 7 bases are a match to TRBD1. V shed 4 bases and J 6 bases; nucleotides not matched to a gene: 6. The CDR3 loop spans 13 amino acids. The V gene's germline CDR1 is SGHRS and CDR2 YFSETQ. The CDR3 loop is CASSPDRVDGYTF. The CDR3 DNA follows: TGCGCCAGCAGCCCCGACAGGGTAGATGGCTACACCTTC.

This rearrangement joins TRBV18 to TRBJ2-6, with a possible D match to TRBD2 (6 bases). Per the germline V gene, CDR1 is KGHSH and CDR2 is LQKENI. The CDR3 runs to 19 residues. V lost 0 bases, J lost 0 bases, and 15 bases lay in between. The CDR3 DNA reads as TGTGCCAGCTCACCACCGCGGACCGGGGGAAGCTCTGGGGCCAACGTCCTGACTTTC. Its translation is CASSPPRTGGSSGANVLTF.

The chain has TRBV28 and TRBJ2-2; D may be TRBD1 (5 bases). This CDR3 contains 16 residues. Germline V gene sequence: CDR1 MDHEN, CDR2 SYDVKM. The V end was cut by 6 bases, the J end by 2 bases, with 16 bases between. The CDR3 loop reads CASSHRQLINTGELFF. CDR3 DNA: TGTGCCAGCAGCCATCGACAGCTTATTAACACCGGGGAGCTGTTTTTT.

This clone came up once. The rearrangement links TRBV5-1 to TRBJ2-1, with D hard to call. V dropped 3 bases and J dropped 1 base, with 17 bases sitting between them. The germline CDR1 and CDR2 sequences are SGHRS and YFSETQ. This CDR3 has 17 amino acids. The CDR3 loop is CASSSPLTWVSYNEQFF. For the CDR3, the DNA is TGCGCCAGCAGCTCGCCGCTGACTTGGGTTTCCTACAATGAGCAGTTCTTC.

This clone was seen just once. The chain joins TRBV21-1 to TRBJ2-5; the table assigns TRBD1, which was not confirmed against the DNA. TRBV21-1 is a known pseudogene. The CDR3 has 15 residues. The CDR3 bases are TGTGCCAGCAGCTCCCGACAGGGCGAGGGAGAGACCCAGTACTTC. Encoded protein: CASSSRQGEGETQYF.

This chain's CDR3 is CASSLSSGGDNEQFF. CDR3 bases: TGTGCCAGCAGCTTAAGTAGCGGGGGGGACAATGAGCAGTTCTTC. This chain links TRBV7-9 with TRBJ2-1; 11 bases are a match to TRBD2. CDR1 is SEHNR, CDR2 FQNEAQ, per germline (reference sequence). The CDR3 is made up of 15 amino acids. V shed 2 bases and J 5 bases; nucleotides not matched to a gene: 2. Supplemented by reference TRBV7-9 and TRBJ2-1, the full variable domain reads DTGVSQNPRHKITKRGQNVTFRCDPISEHNRLYWYRQTLGQGPEFLTYFQNEAQLEKSRLLSDRFSAERPKGSFSTLEIQRTEQGDSAMYLCASSLSSGGDNEQFFGPGTRLTVL.

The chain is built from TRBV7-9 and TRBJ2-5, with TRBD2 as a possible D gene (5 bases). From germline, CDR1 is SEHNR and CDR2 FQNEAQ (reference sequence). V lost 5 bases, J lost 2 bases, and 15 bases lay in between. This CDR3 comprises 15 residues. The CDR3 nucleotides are TGTGCCAGCAGCAAAAGAGGAGGCCAACAAGAGACCCAGTACTTC. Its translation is CASSKRGGQQETQYF.

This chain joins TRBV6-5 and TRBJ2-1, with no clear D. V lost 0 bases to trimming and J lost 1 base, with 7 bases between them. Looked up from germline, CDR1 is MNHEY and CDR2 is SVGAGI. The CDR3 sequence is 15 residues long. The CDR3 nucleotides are TGTGCCAGCAGTTACTCGAGCCTTTCCTACAATGAGCAGTTCTTC. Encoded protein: CASSYSSLSYNEQFF.

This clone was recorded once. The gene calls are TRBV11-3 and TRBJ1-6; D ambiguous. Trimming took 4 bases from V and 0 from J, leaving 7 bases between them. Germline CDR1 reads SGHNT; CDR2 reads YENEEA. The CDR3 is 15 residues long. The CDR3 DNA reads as TGTGCCAGCAGCTCAGAGAGCTCCTATAATTCACCCCTCCACTTT. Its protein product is CASSSESSYNSPLHF.

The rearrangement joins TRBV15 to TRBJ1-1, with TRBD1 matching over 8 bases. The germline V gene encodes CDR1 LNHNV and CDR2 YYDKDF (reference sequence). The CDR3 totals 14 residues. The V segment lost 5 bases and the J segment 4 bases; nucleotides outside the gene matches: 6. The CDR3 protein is CATSARTGSTEAFF. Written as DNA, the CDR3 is TGTGCCACCAGCGCAAGGACAGGGAGCACTGAAGCTTTCTTT. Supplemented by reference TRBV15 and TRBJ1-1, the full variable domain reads DAMVIQNPRYQVTQFGKPVTLSCSQTLNHNVMYWYQQKSSQAPKLLFHYYDKDFNNEADTPDNFQSRRPNTSFCFLDIRSPGLGDTAMYLCATSARTGSTEAFFGQGTRLTVV.

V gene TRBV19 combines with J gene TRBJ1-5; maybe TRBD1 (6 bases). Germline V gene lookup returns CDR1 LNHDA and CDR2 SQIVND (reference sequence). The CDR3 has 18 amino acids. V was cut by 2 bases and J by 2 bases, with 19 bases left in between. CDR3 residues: CASSISAGDGYGNQPQHF. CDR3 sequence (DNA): TGTGCCAGTAGTATATCGGCAGGGGATGGGTATGGCAATCAGCCCCAGCATTTT. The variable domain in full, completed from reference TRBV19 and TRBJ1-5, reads DGGITQSPKYLFRKEGQNVTLSCEQNLNHDAMYWYRQDPGQGLRLIYYSQIVNDFQKGDIAEGYSVSREKKESFPLTVTSAQKNPTAFYLCASSISAGDGYGNQPQHFGDGTRLSIL.

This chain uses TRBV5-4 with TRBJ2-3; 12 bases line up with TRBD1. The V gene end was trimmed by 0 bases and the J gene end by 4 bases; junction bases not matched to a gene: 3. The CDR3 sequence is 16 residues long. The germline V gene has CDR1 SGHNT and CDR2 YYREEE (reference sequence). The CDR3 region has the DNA TGTGCCAGCAGCTTGGGAGGGACAGGGGGCCCAGATACGCAGTATTTT. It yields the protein CASSLGGTGGPDTQYF. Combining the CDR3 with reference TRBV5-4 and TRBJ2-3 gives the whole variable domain ETGVTQSPTHLIKTRGQQVTLRCSSQSGHNTVSWYQQALGQGPQFIFQYYREEENGRGNFPPRFSGLQFPNYSSELNVNALELDDSALYLCASSLGGTGGPDTQYFGPGTRLTVL.

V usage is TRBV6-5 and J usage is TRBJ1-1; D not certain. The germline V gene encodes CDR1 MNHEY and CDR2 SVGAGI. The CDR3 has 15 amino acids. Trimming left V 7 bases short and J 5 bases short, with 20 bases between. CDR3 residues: CASKSGVWGATEAFF. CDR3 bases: TGTGCCAGCAAGTCGGGCGTGTGGGGAGCGACTGAAGCTTTCTTT.

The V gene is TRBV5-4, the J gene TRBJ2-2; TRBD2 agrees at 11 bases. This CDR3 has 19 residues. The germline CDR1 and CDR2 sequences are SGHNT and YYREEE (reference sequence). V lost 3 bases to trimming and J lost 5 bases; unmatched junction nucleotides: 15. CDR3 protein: CASSSGSVAGGLRTGELFF. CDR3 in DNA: TGTGCCAGCAGCTCCGGGAGTGTAGCGGGAGGGCTGAGGACCGGGGAGCTGTTTTTT.

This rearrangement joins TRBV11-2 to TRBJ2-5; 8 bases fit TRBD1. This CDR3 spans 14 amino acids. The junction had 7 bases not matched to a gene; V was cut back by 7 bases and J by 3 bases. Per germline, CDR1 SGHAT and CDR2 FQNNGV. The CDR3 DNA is TGTGCCAGCACCCTCATGACAGGGGAAGAGACCCAGTACTTC. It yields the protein CASTLMTGEETQYF.

CDR3 sequence: CASSPPRYSPGTDTQYF. CDR3 DNA sequence: TGTGCCAGCTCACCACCGAGGTACTCCCCGGGGACAGATACGCAGTATTTT. This chain links TRBV18 with TRBJ2-3; perhaps TRBD2 as D (5 bases). CDR3 length equals 17 residues. V was shortened by 0 bases and J by 3 bases, with 16 bases between the two germline ends. CDR1 is KGHSH and CDR2 is LQKENI in the germline V gene.

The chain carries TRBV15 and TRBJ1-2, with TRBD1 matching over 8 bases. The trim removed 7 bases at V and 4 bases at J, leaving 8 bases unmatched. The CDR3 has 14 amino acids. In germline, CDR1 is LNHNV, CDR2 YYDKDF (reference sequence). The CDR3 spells CATTRDRTFYGYTF. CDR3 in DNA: TGTGCCACCACCAGGGACAGGACATTCTATGGCTACACCTTC.

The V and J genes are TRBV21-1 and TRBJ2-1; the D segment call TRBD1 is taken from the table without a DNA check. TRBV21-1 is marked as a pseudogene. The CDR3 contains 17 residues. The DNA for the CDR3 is TGTGCCAGCAGCAAAGCGCCAGGCAGTAGCTCCTACAATGAGCAGTTCTTC. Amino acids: CASSKAPGSSSYNEQFF.